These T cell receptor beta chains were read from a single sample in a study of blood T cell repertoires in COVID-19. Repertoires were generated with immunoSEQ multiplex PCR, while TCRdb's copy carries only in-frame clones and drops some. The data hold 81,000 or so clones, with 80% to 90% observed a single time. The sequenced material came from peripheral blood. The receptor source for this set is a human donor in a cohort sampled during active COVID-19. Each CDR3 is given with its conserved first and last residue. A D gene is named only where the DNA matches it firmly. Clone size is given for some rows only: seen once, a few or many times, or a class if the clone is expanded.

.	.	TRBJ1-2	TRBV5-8	TGTGCCAGCAACTCAAGGGCCGGGGGCTATGGCTACACCTTC	CASNSRAGGYGYTF
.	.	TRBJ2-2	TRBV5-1	TGCGCCAGCAGCCCCCTCGGCGCGGTGGGCACCGGGGAGCTGTTTTTT	CASSPLGAVGTGELFF
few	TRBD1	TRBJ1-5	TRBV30	TGTGCCTGGTCGGACAGGGCATGGCAGCCCCAGCATTTT	CAWSDRAWQPQHF
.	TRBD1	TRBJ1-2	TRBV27	TGTGCCAGCAGTTCCGGACAGGAGGGTTACTATGGCTACACCTTC	CASSSGQEGYYGYTF
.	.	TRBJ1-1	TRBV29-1	TGCAGCGTCGGGGGGGACAAGAACACTGAAGCTTTCTTT	CSVGGDKNTEAFF
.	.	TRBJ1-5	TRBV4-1	TGCGCCAGCAGCCAGAGGTACAGCAATCAGCCCCAGCATTTT	CASSQRYSNQPQHF
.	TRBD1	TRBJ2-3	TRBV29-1	TGCAGCGTTGGACAGGGTTTAACGGGCACAGATACGCAGTATTTT	CSVGQGLTGTDTQYF
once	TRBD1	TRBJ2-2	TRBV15	TGTGCCACCAGCACATGGACAGGGGGCATGAACACCGGGGAGCTGTTTTTT	CATSTWTGGMNTGELFF
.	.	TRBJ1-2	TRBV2	TGTGCCAGCTTGTCGGCCTTGGAGGGCTACACCTTC	CASLSALEGYTF
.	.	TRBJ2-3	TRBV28	TGTGCCAGCCGTATCCGGGGGACCACAGATACGCAGTATTTT	CASRIRGTTDTQYF
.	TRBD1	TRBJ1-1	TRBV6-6	TGTGCCAGCACCCGGACAGGGGGCAACACTGAAGCTTTCTTT	CASTRTGGNTEAFF
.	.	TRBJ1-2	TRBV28	TGTGCCAGCAGCAACCCGAGGGAGGGCACTTACAGGATCAACTATGGCTACACCTTC	CASSNPREGTYRINYGYTF
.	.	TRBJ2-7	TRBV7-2	TGTGCCAGCAGCTTAGTGGTGGCGGGGCTCGGGCAGTACTTC	CASSLVVAGLGQYF
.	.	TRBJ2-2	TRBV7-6	TGTGCCAGCAGCTCCAGGGCCCCCGGGCTGTTTTTT	CASSSRAPGLFF
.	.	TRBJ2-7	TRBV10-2	TGCGCCAGCAGACGGACAGCCTACGAGCAGTACTTC	CASRRTAYEQYF
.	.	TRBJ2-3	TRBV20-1	TGCAGTGTCAAGCCCGGTACGCAGTATTTT	CSVKPGTQYF
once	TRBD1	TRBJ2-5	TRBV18	TGTGCCAGCTCACGGTTTTCAGGGGGTGAAGAGACCCAGTACTTC	CASSRFSGGEETQYF
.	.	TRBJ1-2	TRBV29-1	TGCAGCGTTGAATCTGAGGTAGTATCTAACTATGGCTACACCTTC	CSVESEVVSNYGYTF
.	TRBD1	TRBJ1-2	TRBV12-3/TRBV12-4	TGTGCCAGCAGATACAGGGGAACCTATGGCTACACCTTC	CASRYRGTYGYTF
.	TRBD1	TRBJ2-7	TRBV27	TGTGCCAGCAGTTTATTGGGGACAGGGGGTGCCGAGCAGTACTTC	CASSLLGTGGAEQYF